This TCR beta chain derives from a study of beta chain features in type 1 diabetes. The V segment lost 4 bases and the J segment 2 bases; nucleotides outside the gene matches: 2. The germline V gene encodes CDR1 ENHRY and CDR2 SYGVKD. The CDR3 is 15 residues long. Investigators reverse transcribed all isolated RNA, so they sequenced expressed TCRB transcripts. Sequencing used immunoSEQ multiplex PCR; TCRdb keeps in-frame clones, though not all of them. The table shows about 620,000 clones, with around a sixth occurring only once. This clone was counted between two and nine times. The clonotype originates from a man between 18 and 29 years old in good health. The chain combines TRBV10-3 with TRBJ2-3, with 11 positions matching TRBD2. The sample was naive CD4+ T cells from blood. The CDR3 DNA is TGTGCCATCAGTGTAGCGGGGGGGGCCACAGATACGCAGTATTTT. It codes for CAISVAGGATDTQYF.